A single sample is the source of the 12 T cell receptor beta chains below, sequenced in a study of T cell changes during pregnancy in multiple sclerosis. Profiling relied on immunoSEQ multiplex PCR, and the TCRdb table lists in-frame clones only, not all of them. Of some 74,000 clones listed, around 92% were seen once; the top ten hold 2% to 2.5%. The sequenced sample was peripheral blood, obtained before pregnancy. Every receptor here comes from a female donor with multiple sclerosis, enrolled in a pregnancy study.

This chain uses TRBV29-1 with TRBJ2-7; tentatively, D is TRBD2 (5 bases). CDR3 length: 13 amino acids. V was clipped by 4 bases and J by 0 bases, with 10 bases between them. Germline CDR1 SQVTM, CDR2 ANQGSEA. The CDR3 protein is CSVVRGTSYEQYF. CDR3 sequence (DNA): TGCAGCGTTGTTCGGGGAACCTCCTACGAGCAGTACTTC.

The CDR3 region has the DNA TGTGCCAGCAGCTTGGGCAGTCGCCGTTTTTCTGGAAACACCATATATTTT. This sequence encodes CASSLGSRRFSGNTIYF. J is TRBJ1-3 and V is TRBV5-4; D is ambiguous. V shed 0 bases and J shed 1 base, with 14 bases lying between them. CDR3 size: 17 residues. CDR1 is SGHNT, CDR2 YYREEE, per germline (reference sequence).

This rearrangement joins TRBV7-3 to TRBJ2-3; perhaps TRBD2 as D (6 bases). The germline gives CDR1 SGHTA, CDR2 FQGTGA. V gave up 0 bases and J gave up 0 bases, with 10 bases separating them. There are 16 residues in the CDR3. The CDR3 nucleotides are TGTGCCAGCAGCTTAACGATGGGACTTAGCACAGATACGCAGTATTTT. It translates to CASSLTMGLSTDTQYF.

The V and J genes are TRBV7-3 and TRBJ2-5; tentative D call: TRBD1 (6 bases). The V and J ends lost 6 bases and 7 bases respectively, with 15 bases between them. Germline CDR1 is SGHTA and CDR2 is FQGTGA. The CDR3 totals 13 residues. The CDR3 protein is CASSTAGDRTQYF. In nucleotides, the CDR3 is TGTGCCAGCAGTACCGCAGGGGACCGGACCCAGTACTTC.

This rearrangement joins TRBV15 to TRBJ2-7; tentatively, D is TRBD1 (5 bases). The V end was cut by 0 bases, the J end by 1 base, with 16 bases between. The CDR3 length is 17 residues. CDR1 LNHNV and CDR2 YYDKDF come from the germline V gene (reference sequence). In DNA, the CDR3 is TGTGCCACCAGCAGAGAACTAACAGGCAAGCAATCCTACGAGCAGTACTTC. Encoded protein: CATSRELTGKQSYEQYF. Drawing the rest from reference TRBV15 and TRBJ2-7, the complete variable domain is DAMVIQNPRYQVTQFGKPVTLSCSQTLNHNVMYWYQQKSSQAPKLLFHYYDKDFNNEADTPDNFQSRRPNTSFCFLDIRSPGLGDTAMYLCATSRELTGKQSYEQYFGPGTRLTVT.

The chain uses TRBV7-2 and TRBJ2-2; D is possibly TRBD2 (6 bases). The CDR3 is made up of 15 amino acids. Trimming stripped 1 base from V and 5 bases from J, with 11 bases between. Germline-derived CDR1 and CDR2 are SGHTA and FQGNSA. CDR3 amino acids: CASSLVGGNTGELFF. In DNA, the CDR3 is TGTGCCAGCAGCTTAGTAGGAGGGAATACCGGGGAGCTGTTTTTT.

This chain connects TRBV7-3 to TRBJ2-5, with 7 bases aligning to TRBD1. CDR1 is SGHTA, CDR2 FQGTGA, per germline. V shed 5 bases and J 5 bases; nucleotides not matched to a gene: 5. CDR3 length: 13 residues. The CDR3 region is CASSVQQGETQYF. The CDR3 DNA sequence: TGTGCCAGCAGCGTACAACAGGGGGAGACCCAGTACTTC.

CDR3 coding DNA: TGTGCCAGCTCCCGGGACACTTTAGGGGATGGCTACACCTTC. Its translation: CASSRDTLGDGYTF. The J gene is TRBJ1-2, the V gene TRBV18; D might be TRBD1 (6 bases). Trimming left V 6 bases short and J 6 bases short, with 17 bases between. CDR3 length equals 14 residues. Germline CDR1 and CDR2: KGHSH and LQKENI. Drawing the rest from reference TRBV18 and TRBJ1-2, the complete variable domain is NAGVMQNPRHLVRRRGQEARLRCSPMKGHSHVYWYRQLPEEGLKFMVYLQKENIIDESGMPKERFSAEFPKEGPSILRIQQVVRGDSAAYFCASSRDTLGDGYTFGSGTRLTVV.

CDR3 in amino acids: CASKSRGYGYTF. In DNA form, the CDR3 reads TGCGCCAGCAAGTCAAGGGGGTATGGCTACACCTTC. The gene calls are TRBV4-3 and TRBJ1-2, with D possibly matching TRBD1 (6 bases). Trimming removed 7 bases from V and 5 bases from J, with 11 bases in between. CDR3 length: 12 amino acids. The germline CDR1 and CDR2 sequences are LGHNA and YSLEER.

The chain's CDR3 is CASSLGGPDYEQYF. The CDR3 coding sequence is TGTGCCAGCAGCTTAGGGGGGCCGGACTACGAGCAGTACTTC. V gene TRBV7-2 combines with J gene TRBJ2-7; possibly TRBD1 for D (6 bases). Between the trimmed V and J ends, which lost 1 base and 3 bases, there was a span of 10 bases. The germline V gene has CDR1 SGHTA and CDR2 FQGNSA. The CDR3 runs 14 residues.

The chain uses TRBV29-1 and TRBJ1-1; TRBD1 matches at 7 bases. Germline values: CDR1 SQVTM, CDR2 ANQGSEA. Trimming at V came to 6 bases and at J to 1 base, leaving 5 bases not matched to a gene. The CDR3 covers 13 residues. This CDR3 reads CSVRTGTNTEAFF. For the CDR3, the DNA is TGCAGCGTCCGGACAGGAACGAACACTGAAGCTTTCTTT.

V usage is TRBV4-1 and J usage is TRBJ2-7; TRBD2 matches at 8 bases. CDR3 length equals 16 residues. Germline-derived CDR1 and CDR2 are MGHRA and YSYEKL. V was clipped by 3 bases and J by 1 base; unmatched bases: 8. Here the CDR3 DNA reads TGCGCCAGCAGCCAGGGGGGACTAGATGGGTCCTACGAGCAGTACTTC. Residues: CASSQGGLDGSYEQYF.